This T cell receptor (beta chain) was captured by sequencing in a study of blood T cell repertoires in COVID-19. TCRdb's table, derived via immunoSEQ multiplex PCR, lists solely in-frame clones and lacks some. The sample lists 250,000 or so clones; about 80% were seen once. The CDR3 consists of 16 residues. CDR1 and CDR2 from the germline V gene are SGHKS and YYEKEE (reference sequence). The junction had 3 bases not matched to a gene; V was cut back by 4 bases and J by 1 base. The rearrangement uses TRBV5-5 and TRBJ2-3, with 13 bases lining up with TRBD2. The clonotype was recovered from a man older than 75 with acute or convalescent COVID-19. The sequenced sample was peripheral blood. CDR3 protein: CASSRLAGGGTDTQYF. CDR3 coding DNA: TGTGCCAGCAGCCGACTAGCGGGAGGCGGCACAGATACGCAGTATTTT.